In this sample, the clone carrying this TCR beta chain turned up a few times. The data were obtained in a study of blood T cell repertoires in COVID-19. Study at large: Donors in the United States, Italy and Spain gave samples during acute or convalescent COVID-19. T cells, B-cell-depleted T cells, or PBMCs supplied cDNA or gDNA.

The CDR3 is 15 residues long. CDR1 MDHEN and CDR2 SYDVKM come from the germline V gene. The junction had 11 bases not matched to a gene; V was cut back by 5 bases and J by 5 bases. Authors' analysis steps: From reference gene primer amplification, estimates of nucleated cell counts were derived. TCRdb's table, derived via immunoSEQ multiplex PCR, lists solely in-frame clones and lacks some. V, J and clone size are taken as reported in that table, and D and trimming were inferred from the DNA itself. In the table there are about 90,000 clones, 70% to 85% of which are singletons. Sequencing was carried out using peripheral blood. The chain couples TRBV28 to TRBJ2-7, with 8 nucleotides matching TRBD1. This TCR derives from a man in his 70s with acute or convalescent COVID-19. The CDR3 spells CASSPVQGGLDEQYF. In DNA, the CDR3 is TGTGCCAGCAGTCCAGTACAGGGGGGATTAGACGAGCAGTACTTC.